One sample yielded the 29 T cell receptor beta chains listed below, sequenced in a study of CD8+CD57+ T cells in acquired aplastic anemia. All patients picked for sequencing had shown, by flow cytometry, an expansion of CD8+CD57+ cells. Genomic DNA provided the template from which TCR beta VDJ and CDR3 profiles were obtained. MiXCR, run by TCRdb on the reads, gives a single entry per CDR3 protein. The sample has around 500,000 distinct CDR3 sequences, around 30% seen once. Specimen: sorted CD4+, CD8+, or CD8+CD57+ T cells (not recorded which) from PBMCs. All receptors come from a human donor with aplastic anemia.

The V gene is TRBV5-1, the J gene TRBJ2-1; 13 bases match TRBD2. CDR1 and CDR2 from the germline V gene are SGHRS and YFSETQ. There are 15 residues in the CDR3. With 4 bases clipped from V and 8 bases from J, the junction kept 6 bases outside the gene matches. In nucleotides, the CDR3 is TGCGCCAGCAGCACTAGCGGGGGGGACATGGATGAGCAGTTCTTC. As protein: CASSTSGGDMDEQFF.

This clonotype came up many times. The V call is TRBV12-3 or TRBV12-4, the J call TRBJ1-2, with 7 bases fitting TRBD1. V lost 3 bases, J lost 4 bases, and 2 bases stayed unmatched. The CDR3 spans 13 residues. The CDR3: CASSFRDSYGYTF. In DNA form, the CDR3 reads TGTGCCAGCAGTTTCAGGGACAGCTATGGCTACACCTTC.

The J gene is TRBJ1-5, the V gene TRBV2; TRBD1 matches at 8 bases. The CDR3 totals 17 residues. Trimming at V came to 6 bases and at J to 3 bases, leaving 13 bases not matched to a gene. Germline V lookup: CDR1 SNHLY, CDR2 FYNNEI. The DNA for the CDR3 is TGTGCCAGCAGGACTGGGACAGGCGGACAGATCAATCAGCCCCAGCATTTT. Translation gives CASRTGTGGQINQPQHF.

This clonotype was found a few times. The chain combines TRBV5-1 with TRBJ2-7, with 8 bases lining up with TRBD2. V lost 0 bases to trimming and J lost 4 bases; unmatched junction nucleotides: 12. This CDR3 has 17 amino acids. Germline-derived CDR1 and CDR2 are SGHRS and YFSETQ. The CDR3 sequence: CASSLGYRSGSVYEQYF. DNA for the CDR3: TGCGCCAGCAGCTTGGGGTATAGAAGCGGGAGTGTATACGAGCAGTACTTC. The full variable domain, rest sourced from reference TRBV5-1 and TRBJ2-7, is KAGVTQTPRYLIKTRGQQVTLSCSPISGHRSVSWYQQTPGQGLQFLFEYFSETQRNKGNFPGRFSGRQFSNSRSEMNVSTLELGDSALYLCASSLGYRSGSVYEQYFGPGTRLTVT.

This clonotype was detected many times. The chain couples TRBV29-1 to TRBJ1-1, with D possibly being TRBD1 (6 bases). The V end lost 4 bases, the J end lost 7 bases, and 16 bases lay between the germline ends. Germline V gene lookup returns CDR1 SQVTM and CDR2 ANQGSEA. CDR3 length equals 13 residues. In DNA, the CDR3 is TGCAGCGTTGTTCTCAACAGGGCAAATGAAGCTTTCTTT. As protein: CSVVLNRANEAFF.

At least ten counts were recorded for this clonotype. The chain is built from TRBV20-1 and TRBJ2-7; weak D call: TRBD2 (6 bases). The CDR3 covers 14 residues. V was clipped by 6 bases and J by 5 bases, with 20 bases between them. Germline V CDR1 and CDR2: DFQATT, SNEGSKA (reference sequence). This chain's CDR3 is CSATLPRGSDEQYF. The DNA for the CDR3 is TGCAGTGCCACCTTACCGCGGGGTAGCGACGAGCAGTACTTC.

This chain uses TRBV15 with TRBJ1-2, with 10 bases matching TRBD1. V trimming: 5 bases; J trimming: 8 bases; junction bases outside the gene matches: 11. The CDR3 runs 15 residues. Germline V gene data show CDR1 as LNHNV and CDR2 as YYDKDF (reference sequence). The DNA of the CDR3 is TGTGCCACCAGCGGCTCGGGACAGGGGACGGTCGGCTACACCTTC. Its translation: CATSGSGQGTVGYTF.

The chain carries TRBV24-1 and TRBJ2-5; D is undetermined. Germline V gene sequence: CDR1 KGHDR, CDR2 SFDVKD. CDR3 length: 13 amino acids. The V end was cut by 7 bases, the J end by 1 base, with 9 bases between. CDR3 amino acids: CATRLGRQETQYF. The CDR3 bases are TGTGCCACCAGGCTTGGCCGCCAAGAGACCCAGTACTTC.

Of note for this clonotype: Mismatch with germline at one junction end may stem from a read error. The rearrangement uses TRBV7-8 and TRBJ1-1, with D maybe TRBD1 (6 bases). The CDR3 runs to 13 residues. CDR1 is SGHVS and CDR2 is FQNEAQ in the germline V gene. The CDR3 DNA reads as TGTGCCGGCAGCACGGACAGTAACACTGAAGCTTTCTTT. This codes for CAGSTDSNTEAFF.

This clonotype was counted ten times or more. The chain joins TRBV9 to TRBJ1-4; D not certain. V lost 5 bases and J lost 7, with 9 bases in between. CDR3 size: 12 residues. Per germline, CDR1 SGDLS and CDR2 YYNGEE. The CDR3 nucleotides read TGTGCCAGCAGTCTATTCGGTGAAAAACTGTTTTTT. Amino acid sequence: CASSLFGEKLFF.

This clonotype was seen repeatedly, ten times or more. J is TRBJ1-2 and V is TRBV9; D gene ambiguous. V was cut by 0 bases and J by 2 bases, with 8 bases left in between. Germline V gives CDR1 SGDLS, CDR2 YYNGEE. CDR3 length: 14 amino acids. Here the CDR3 DNA reads TGTGCCAGCAGCGTAGATAGAGGGAACTATGGCTACACCTTC. This encodes CASSVDRGNYGYTF.

The V call is TRBV6-1, the J call TRBJ1-1, with 7 bases aligning to TRBD1. The ends lost 6 bases at V and 6 bases at J; junction bases unmatched: 4. The CDR3 is 12 residues long. CDR1 is MNHNS and CDR2 is SASEGT in the germline V gene. The CDR3 is CASRRQGAEAFF. CDR3 sequence (DNA): TGTGCCAGCAGACGACAGGGTGCTGAAGCTTTCTTT.

V is TRBV30 and J is TRBJ2-7; weak D call: TRBD1 (6 bases). Looked up from germline, CDR1 is GTSNPN and CDR2 is SVGIG (reference sequence). The CDR3 totals 13 residues. The ends were cut back, 5 bases at V and 2 bases at J, with 13 bases in the middle. This chain's CDR3 is CAWGTMRTYEQYF. The CDR3 DNA follows: TGTGCCTGGGGGACAATGCGCACCTACGAGCAGTACTTC.

This clonotype was observed a handful of times. This chain uses TRBV2 with TRBJ2-2; 8 nucleotides line up with TRBD1. The V gene end was trimmed by 6 bases and the J gene end by 7 bases; junction bases not matched to a gene: 4. The V gene's germline CDR1 is SNHLY and CDR2 FYNNEI. The CDR3 has 13 residues. CDR3 protein: CASSRQGIGELFF. Here the CDR3 DNA reads TGTGCCAGCAGCCGACAGGGGATCGGGGAGCTGTTTTTT.

V is TRBV20-1 and J is TRBJ2-3; 11 bases are shared with TRBD2. Germline CDR1 is DFQATT and CDR2 is SNEGSKA (reference sequence). This CDR3 is built from 15 residues. V lost 5 bases and J lost 3; bases outside the gene matches: 7. The CDR3 DNA follows: TGCAGTGCTGGTAGCGGGGGGGCAGGGACAGATACGCAGTATTTT. Translation: CSAGSGGAGTDTQYF.

The rearrangement uses TRBV19 and TRBJ1-4; possible D gene TRBD1, 5 bases. V gave up 4 bases and J gave up 8 bases, with 11 bases separating them. CDR3 size: 13 residues. Germline V gene sequence: CDR1 LNHDA, CDR2 SQIVND (reference sequence). The CDR3 loop reads CASSKIGEEKLFF. The CDR3 region has the DNA TGTGCCAGTAGTAAAATAGGGGAAGAAAAACTGTTTTTT.

This clonotype was detected only once. This chain links TRBV9 with TRBJ1-3; D not resolved. The CDR3 length is 15 residues. Germline V gene lookup returns CDR1 SGDLS and CDR2 YYNGEE. The V end was cut by 0 bases, the J end by 2 bases, with 9 bases between. CDR3 in DNA: TGTGCCAGCAGCGTAGGGACGGACCCTGGAAACACCATATATTTT. Protein sequence: CASSVGTDPGNTIYF.

This clonotype was seen many times. This rearrangement joins TRBV9 to TRBJ2-3, with 13 bases aligning to TRBD2. J lost 2 bases, V lost 4 bases, and 4 bases had no gene match. This CDR3 has 16 amino acids. Germline CDR1 SGDLS, CDR2 YYNGEE. The CDR3 loop reads CASSSGTSGNTDTQYF. The CDR3 DNA is TGTGCCAGCAGCTCAGGGACTAGCGGGAACACAGATACGCAGTATTTT.

There are many counts of this clonotype. The V and J genes are TRBV10-2 and TRBJ2-6; possible D gene TRBD2, 6 bases. The V gene's germline CDR1 is WSHSY and CDR2 SAAADI. This CDR3 is 17 amino acids long. With 2 bases removed from V and 3 bases from J, the gap between germline ends came to 14 bases. This CDR3 is CASSERTTSRGANVLTF. CDR3 in DNA: TGCGCCAGCAGTGAGAGAACGACTAGTCGTGGGGCCAACGTCCTGACTTTC.

This chain connects TRBV30 to TRBJ2-7; the D gene is possibly TRBD1 (5 bases). The V end was cut by 6 bases, the J end by 0 bases, with 6 bases between. The CDR3 contains 11 residues. Germline V gene lookup returns CDR1 GTSNPN and CDR2 SVGIG (reference sequence). The chain's CDR3 is CACQGSYEQYF. The DNA for the CDR3 is TGTGCCTGTCAGGGCTCCTACGAGCAGTACTTC.

Ten or more counts support this clonotype. V gene TRBV7-9 combines with J gene TRBJ1-3, with unresolved D. The germline V and J ends were trimmed by 8 bases and 0 bases, with 11 bases remaining between them. Germline V CDR1 and CDR2: SEHNR, FQNEAQ (reference sequence). The CDR3 has 14 residues. CDR3 region: CASSTEGSGNTIYF. CDR3 nucleotide sequence: TGTGCCAGCTCTACCGAGGGCTCTGGAAACACCATATATTTT.

This clonotype was seen many times. The rearrangement links TRBV10-3 to TRBJ1-1, with D maybe TRBD1 (6 bases). Trimming shortened V by 6 bases and J by 8 bases, and 13 bases separated the two germline ends. This CDR3 has 12 residues. Germline CDR1 is ENHRY and CDR2 is SYGVKD. The CDR3 sequence is CAIRGGRAEAFF. The CDR3 nucleotides are TGTGCCATCAGAGGGGGACGGGCGGAAGCTTTCTTT.

The rearrangement uses TRBV25-1 and TRBJ2-7; D is perhaps TRBD2 (6 bases). The germline V gene encodes CDR1 MGHDK and CDR2 SYGVNS. The CDR3 is 13 residues long. Trimming removed 8 bases from V and 7 bases from J, with 18 bases in between. CDR3 residues: CASLAETGGEQYF. The DNA for the CDR3 is TGTGCCAGCTTAGCGGAGACGGGCGGTGAGCAGTACTTC.

The rearrangement joins TRBV4-2 to TRBJ1-6; D is unresolved. CDR3 size: 10 residues. Germline V gives CDR1 LGHNA, CDR2 YNFKEQ. The V end was cut by 11 bases, the J end by 14 bases, with 13 bases between. Here the CDR3 DNA reads TGTGCCTGGAGTGGCCCCACCCTCCACTTT. Protein product: CAWSGPTLHF.

The V and J genes are TRBV4-1 and TRBJ1-2, with TRBD1 identical over 7 bases. CDR1 and CDR2 (germline): MGHRA, YSYEKL. J gave up 4 bases and V 4 bases, and 3 bases lay outside the gene matches. This CDR3 has 13 residues. CDR3 protein: CASSRRTGYGYTF. The CDR3, as DNA: TGCGCCAGCAGCCGCCGGACAGGCTATGGCTACACCTTC.

The table lists this clonotype with many counts. The gene calls are TRBV29-1 and TRBJ1-1, with 8 positions matching TRBD1. V trimming: 8 bases; J trimming: 10 bases; junction bases outside the gene matches: 6. CDR3 size: 10 residues. Germline V gives CDR1 SQVTM, CDR2 ANQGSEA. CDR3 coding DNA: TGCAGCACAAACAGGGGGGCAGCTTTCTTT. It encodes CSTNRGAAFF.

This clonotype was found a few times. The chain carries TRBV19 and TRBJ2-1; D gene unclear. This CDR3 comprises 13 residues. V lost 6 bases and J 6 bases, leaving 12 bases between the germline ends. Germline values: CDR1 LNHDA, CDR2 SQIVND (reference sequence). The CDR3 loop is CASSGTIGNEQFF. Written as DNA, the CDR3 is TGTGCCAGTAGCGGTACGATTGGCAATGAGCAGTTCTTC.

The genes are TRBV11-2 and TRBJ2-7; TRBD1 matches at 8 bases. The V segment lost 3 bases and the J segment 5 bases; nucleotides outside the gene matches: 12. Per the germline V gene, CDR1 is SGHAT and CDR2 is FQNNGV. This CDR3 has 16 amino acids. The CDR3 DNA follows: TGTGCCAGCAGCTTGTATGGGTACAGGGGGTCCAACGAGCAGTACTTC. This codes for CASSLYGYRGSNEQYF.

This clonotype has a count of ten or more. The chain uses TRBV2 and TRBJ2-3; D tentatively fits TRBD1 or TRBD2 (5 bases each). V was pared by 4 bases and J by 6 bases, with 14 bases between. This CDR3 has 14 amino acids. CDR1 and CDR2 (germline): SNHLY, FYNNEI. The CDR3 region has the DNA TGTGCCAGCAGTGCTATGTTCAGGGAGGATACGCAGTATTTT. Protein sequence: CASSAMFREDTQYF.